A single sample is the source of the 21 T cell receptor beta chains below, sequenced in a study of Graves' ophthalmopathy and Graves' hyperthyroidism. CDR3 regions of TCR beta were amplified from RNA transcripts. An opening RT-PCR round employed HTBI primers and preceded a second-round multiplex PCR. MiXCR, run by TCRdb on the multiplex PCR reads, gives a single entry per CDR3 protein. The data hold 650,000 to 900,000 distinct CDR3 sequences, with 40% observed a single time. Source material: peripheral blood. These receptors originate from an adult man with Graves' ophthalmopathy.

The chain employs TRBV29-1 and TRBJ1-5; tentative D call: TRBD1 (5 bases). The CDR3 length is 12 residues. Trimming pared 7 bases from V and 11 bases from J, leaving 18 bases between. CDR1 and CDR2 from the germline V gene are SQVTM and ANQGSEA. The CDR3 bases are TGCAGCGCCCGGGGGATCCCAGAGACCCAGCATTTT. It specifies CSARGIPETQHF.

There are many counts of this clonotype. This chain uses TRBV29-1 with TRBJ2-7; a possible D gene is TRBD2 (6 bases). CDR3 length: 13 amino acids. Per the germline V gene, CDR1 is SQVTM and CDR2 is ANQGSEA. Trimming removed 5 bases from V and 4 bases from J, with 15 bases in between. The CDR3 region has the DNA TGCAGCGTTTCTAGGGAGGTGGCTTACGAGCAGTACTTC. This sequence encodes CSVSREVAYEQYF.

The chain links TRBV14 to TRBJ2-5; D call uncertain. Between the trimmed V and J ends, which lost 4 bases and 5 bases, there was a span of 14 bases. The germline CDR1 and CDR2 sequences are SGHDN and FVKESK. This CDR3 comprises 14 residues. CDR3 coding DNA: TGTGCCAGCAGCCCCTCGGGTATAAGTGAGACCCAGTACTTC. As protein: CASSPSGISETQYF.

This clonotype occurred a few times. The V and J genes are TRBV19 and TRBJ1-5; 9 positions agree with TRBD1. Per germline, CDR1 LNHDA and CDR2 SQIVND (reference sequence). J gave up 6 bases and V 3 bases, and 9 bases lay outside the gene matches. The CDR3 has 16 amino acids. CDR3 DNA: TGTGCCAGTAGTATTGGGACAGGGACGGTCACTCAGCCCCAGCATTTT. Translation gives CASSIGTGTVTQPQHF. The whole variable domain, remainder taken from reference TRBV19 and TRBJ1-5, is DGGITQSPKYLFRKEGQNVTLSCEQNLNHDAMYWYRQDPGQGLRLIYYSQIVNDFQKGDIAEGYSVSREKKESFPLTVTSAQKNPTAFYLCASSIGTGTVTQPQHFGDGTRLSIL.

This clonotype was recorded at least ten times. J is TRBJ1-3 and V is TRBV9; D not resolved. This CDR3 is 14 amino acids long. The germline CDR1 and CDR2 sequences are SGDLS and YYNGEE. Trimming cost V 0 bases and J 0 bases, with 4 bases left between them. The CDR3, as DNA: TGTGCCAGCAGCGTAGATCACTCTGGAAACACCATATATTTT. Encoded protein: CASSVDHSGNTIYF. The full variable domain, in which reference TRBV9 and TRBJ1-3 provide the parts outside the CDR3, is DSGVTQTPKHLITATGQRVTLRCSPRSGDLSVYWYQQSLDQGLQFLIQYYNGEERAKGNILERFSAQQFPDLHSELNLSSLELGDSALYFCASSVDHSGNTIYFGEGSWLTVV.

There are a few counts of this clonotype. V and J are TRBV20-1 and TRBJ1-6, with unresolved D. Germline assignment: CDR1 DFQATT and CDR2 SNEGSKA (reference sequence). The CDR3 runs to 13 residues. Trimming left V 6 bases short and J 7 bases short, with 13 bases between. In DNA form, the CDR3 reads TGCAGTGCCGTAGGGTTGGGGAATTCACCCCTCCACTTT. This gives the protein CSAVGLGNSPLHF.

Comment on this clonotype: One end of the junction fails to match germline, which may point to a read error. The V gene is TRBV5-6, the J gene TRBJ1-3; D gene uncertain. Germline CDR1 reads SGHDT; CDR2 reads YYEEEE. This CDR3 spans 15 amino acids. CDR3 sequence: CTSSHASISGNTIYF. Here the CDR3 DNA reads TGTACCAGCAGTCACGCGTCGATCTCTGGAAACACCATATATTTT.

This clonotype occurred a few times. The genes are TRBV9 and TRBJ1-2, with D unresolved. CDR1 is SGDLS, CDR2 YYNGEE, per germline. CDR3 length: 14 residues. V lost 4 bases and J 1 base, leaving 11 bases between the germline ends. CDR3 coding DNA: TGTGCCAGCAGCCCCCAGGCGGTTAACTATGGCTACACCTTC. This encodes CASSPQAVNYGYTF.

This clonotype was found many times. The chain uses TRBV10-2 and TRBJ1-4; D remains unclear. V shed 8 bases and J shed 3 bases, with 4 bases lying between them. Germline V gene sequence: CDR1 WSHSY, CDR2 SAAADI. This CDR3 region has 11 residues. CDR3 in amino acids: CASHSNEKLFF. The CDR3 DNA is TGCGCCAGCCACTCTAATGAAAAACTGTTTTTT.

There are a few counts of this clonotype. This chain joins TRBV20-1 and TRBJ1-6, with a tentative D call TRBD1 (5 bases). The CDR3 sequence is 13 residues long. V shed 8 bases and J shed 11 bases, with 19 bases lying between them. Looked up from germline, CDR1 is DFQATT and CDR2 is SNEGSKA (reference sequence). Here the CDR3 DNA reads TGCAGTCCCAGGAGGGGAGAAGCGACACCCCTCCACTTT. Amino acid sequence: CSPRRGEATPLHF.

The genes are TRBV10-3 and TRBJ1-5; tentatively, D is TRBD1 (5 bases). V shed 2 bases and J shed 0 bases, with 11 bases lying between them. Germline V gives CDR1 ENHRY, CDR2 SYGVKD. The CDR3 runs to 16 residues. Here the CDR3 DNA reads TGTGCCATCAGTGAGCCTGGACAAAATAGCAATCAGCCCCAGCATTTT. Protein: CAISEPGQNSNQPQHF.

Concerning this clonotype itself: A much bigger clone sits one base away, suggesting this may be a read error. This CDR3 is missing its conserved last phenylalanine or tryptophan, likely due to a read error. The limits of the CDR3 on the DNA are not certain, so only TCRdb's listed CDR3 is given. The V and J genes are TRBV6-1 and TRBJ1-6; the DNA was not used to check the table's D call, TRBD1. Ends included, the CDR3 has 8 residues. Germline V gene data show CDR1 as MNHNS and CDR2 as SASEGT. CDR3: CASSADSA.

This clonotype appeared many times. The chain combines TRBV7-2 with TRBJ1-6; the D is unclear. CDR3 size: 17 residues. Germline loops: CDR1 SGHTA, CDR2 FQGNSA. V lost 4 bases to trimming and J lost 9 bases, with 22 bases between them. The DNA of the CDR3 is TGTGCCAGCAGCTCCCGACGGGCACCATCGTACGGTTCACCCCTCCACTTT. Residues: CASSSRRAPSYGSPLHF.

This clonotype was counted between two and nine times. The chain has TRBV5-5 and TRBJ1-6; D call uncertain. The CDR3 has 15 amino acids. Germline CDR1 reads SGHKS; CDR2 reads YYEKEE (reference sequence). V lost 1 base and J 6 bases, leaving 11 bases between the germline ends. The CDR3 region is CASSLFRSSNSPLHF. The CDR3 region has the DNA TGTGCCAGCAGCTTGTTCAGGAGCTCTAATTCACCCCTCCACTTT. The whole variable domain, filled in from reference TRBV5-5 and TRBJ1-6, reads DAGVTQSPTHLIKTRGQQVTLRCSPISGHKSVSWYQQVLGQGPQFIFQYYEKEERGRGNFPDRFSARQFPNYSSELNVNALLLGDSALYLCASSLFRSSNSPLHFGNGTRLTVT.

The chain carries TRBV7-6 and TRBJ1-1, with D possibly TRBD1 on 6 matching bases. The V gene's germline CDR1 is SGHVS and CDR2 FNYEAQ. This CDR3 region has 13 residues. CDR3 bases: TGTGCTAGAGATTTGGGCAGGGGCACTGAAGCTTTCTTT. As protein: CARDLGRGTEAFF.

The chain is built from TRBV10-3 and TRBJ2-3; D might be TRBD2 (5 bases). This CDR3 contains 15 residues. Germline assignment: CDR1 ENHRY and CDR2 SYGVKD. Trimming shortened V by 0 bases and J by 5 bases, and 12 bases separated the two germline ends. CDR3 in DNA: TGTGCCATCAGTGAGTCGGTATTAGCGCGAGATACGCAGTATTTT. Translation gives CAISESVLARDTQYF.

The chain links TRBV5-4 to TRBJ2-7; 11 bases align to TRBD1. Trimming cost V 1 base and J 4 bases; bases outside gene matches: 4. Germline V gives CDR1 SGHNT, CDR2 YYREEE (reference sequence). This CDR3 is 15 amino acids long. CDR3 in amino acids: CASSLRDRGKYEQYF. As DNA, the CDR3 is TGTGCCAGCAGCTTGAGGGACAGGGGGAAATACGAGCAGTACTTC.

This clonotype has ten or more counts. CDR3 coding DNA: TGTGCCAGTGGGCAGGGTGATCAGACTGAAGCTTTCTTT. Amino acid sequence: CASGQGDQTEAFF. The chain recombines TRBV19 with TRBJ1-1; D is perhaps TRBD1 (5 bases). Trimming shortened V by 8 bases and J by 5 bases, and 15 bases separated the two germline ends. The germline CDR1 and CDR2 sequences are LNHDA and SQIVND (reference sequence). This CDR3 is built from 13 residues.

J is TRBJ2-7 and V is TRBV7-9; D perhaps matches TRBD2 (7 bases). Germline V CDR1 and CDR2: SEHNR, FQNEAQ (reference sequence). This CDR3 comprises 16 residues. V was pared by 5 bases and J by 0 bases, with 17 bases between. In DNA, the CDR3 is TGTGCCAGCAGCAGGGGAGGGGGGGATACCTCCTACGAGCAGTACTTC. This gives the protein CASSRGGGDTSYEQYF.

The chain joins TRBV12-3 or TRBV12-4 to TRBJ1-1; D ambiguous. This CDR3 contains 13 residues. V was trimmed by 7 bases and J by 4 bases, leaving 13 bases between them. CDR3 in DNA: TGTGCCAGCATGGAGGCTTCGTCCACTGAAGCTTTCTTT. It encodes CASMEASSTEAFF.

At least ten counts were recorded for this clonotype. This chain uses TRBV24-1 with TRBJ1-2, with 8 bases aligning to TRBD1. After removal of 3 bases from V and 3 bases from J, the junction contained 2 bases not matched to a gene. Germline V CDR1 and CDR2: KGHDR, SFDVKD. This CDR3 contains 14 residues. The CDR3 spells CATSDQDRDYGYTF. The CDR3 DNA reads TGTGCCACCAGTGATCAGGACAGGGACTATGGCTACACCTTC.